A single sample gave rise to the 32 T cell receptor beta chains below, sequenced in a study of blood T cell repertoires in COVID-19. The assay was immunoSEQ multiplex PCR, and TCRdb's table has in-frame clones only and misses some. The data show 150,000 to 200,000 clones, roughly four fifths seen once. Input material: peripheral blood. The receptor source for this set is an elderly woman with acute or convalescent COVID-19.

J is TRBJ1-1 and V is TRBV3-1 (or the pseudogene TRBV3-2), with TRBD1 as a possible D gene (5 bases). V was cut by 4 bases and J by 6 bases, with 18 bases left in between. CDR1 is LGHDT, CDR2 YNNKEL, per germline (reference sequence). The CDR3 runs to 15 residues. CDR3 coding DNA: TGTGCCAGCAGCCTACACACCAGGGTCCTCCCTGAAGCTTTCTTT. Translation gives CASSLHTRVLPEAFF.

V and J are TRBV6-5 and TRBJ2-2; 11 nucleotides line up with TRBD2. The V and J ends lost 0 bases and 7 bases, in that order; junction bases with no gene match: 1. The CDR3 sequence is 15 residues long. Germline loops: CDR1 MNHEY, CDR2 SVGAGI. The CDR3 here is CASSYSGLAGGELFF. CDR3 coding DNA: TGTGCCAGCAGTTACTCCGGACTAGCGGGCGGGGAGCTGTTTTTT.

This chain uses TRBV19 with TRBJ2-3, with D perhaps TRBD1 (7 bases). CDR1 is LNHDA and CDR2 is SQIVND in the germline V gene (reference sequence). The CDR3 loop spans 14 amino acids. Trimming removed 5 bases from V and 5 bases from J, with 14 bases in between. The CDR3 protein is CASSLGTAGDTQYF. DNA of the CDR3: TGTGCCAGTAGTCTCGGGACAGCGGGAGATACGCAGTATTTT.

This clone has only a few counts. V and J are TRBV19 and TRBJ2-2, with D hard to call. CDR3 length: 13 amino acids. Trimming stripped 4 bases from V and 4 bases from J, with 7 bases between. The germline CDR1 and CDR2 sequences are LNHDA and SQIVND (reference sequence). CDR3 bases: TGTGCCAGTAGTACTCAGATCACCGGGGAGCTGTTTTTT. It specifies CASSTQITGELFF.

This chain uses TRBV14 with TRBJ2-3; perhaps TRBD2 as D (5 bases). V was clipped by 7 bases and J by 8 bases, with 25 bases between them. The CDR3 is 16 amino acids. The V gene's germline CDR1 is SGHDN and CDR2 FVKESK. CDR3 loop: CASIYPVRAFVGTQYF. The CDR3 DNA sequence: TGTGCCAGCATCTACCCGGTGAGGGCCTTCGTAGGTACGCAGTATTTT.

The rearrangement uses TRBV6-4 and TRBJ2-1; D unclear. The V gene lost 2 bases and the J gene lost 4 bases, with 6 bases spanning the gap. The CDR3 is 13 residues long. Germline assignment: CDR1 MRHNA and CDR2 SNTAGT. CDR3 DNA sequence: TGTGCCAGCAGTGACCTGCGGTACAATGAGCAGTTCTTC. Amino acids: CASSDLRYNEQFF.

This rearrangement joins TRBV4-2 to TRBJ1-3; D is ambiguous. V dropped 2 bases and J dropped 0 bases, with 8 bases sitting between them. Germline CDR1 reads LGHNA; CDR2 reads YNFKEQ. The CDR3 runs to 15 residues. This chain's CDR3 is CASSQLWSSGNTIYF. The CDR3 nucleotides are TGTGCCAGCAGCCAACTCTGGAGCTCTGGAAACACCATATATTTT.

This clone showed up just once. The rearrangement uses TRBV5-4 and TRBJ1-4; TRBD1 matches 8 bases. CDR1 SGHNT and CDR2 YYREEE come from the germline V gene (reference sequence). CDR3 length: 14 residues. With 4 bases clipped from V and 8 bases from J, the junction kept 7 bases outside the gene matches. The chain's CDR3 is CASSPGQGREKLFF. The CDR3 DNA reads TGTGCCAGCAGCCCTGGACAGGGCCGCGAAAAACTGTTTTTT.

The chain employs TRBV29-1 and TRBJ2-7; tentative D call: TRBD1 (5 bases). The CDR3 is 13 amino acids. CDR1 is SQVTM, CDR2 ANQGSEA, per germline. Deletions cut 4 bases from V and 3 bases from J, with 13 bases between. CDR3 DNA: TGCAGCGTTGCACCAGGGCAACTCTACGAGCAGTACTTC. It yields the protein CSVAPGQLYEQYF.

The chain uses TRBV30 and TRBJ1-1; 8 bases map to TRBD1. The CDR3 has 13 residues. Per germline, CDR1 GTSNPN and CDR2 SVGIG (reference sequence). V lost 4 bases and J lost 4; bases outside the gene matches: 5. The CDR3 sequence: CAWTGGYGTEAFF. The CDR3 bases are TGTGCCTGGACAGGGGGCTACGGCACTGAAGCTTTCTTT.

V usage is TRBV7-8 and J usage is TRBJ2-1; 7 bases are a match to TRBD2. Per germline, CDR1 SGHVS and CDR2 FQNEAQ. The J segment lost 0 bases and the V segment lost 1 base, leaving 3 bases of the junction unmatched. The CDR3 extends over 16 amino acids. CDR3 bases: TGTGCCAGCAGCTTAGAGCGGGATAGCTCCTACAATGAGCAGTTCTTC. This translates into CASSLERDSSYNEQFF.

The chain links TRBV27 to TRBJ1-4; 9 bases map to TRBD1. After removal of 6 bases from V and 7 bases from J, the junction contained 9 bases not matched to a gene. Germline CDR1 reads MNHEY; CDR2 reads SMNVEV (reference sequence). The CDR3 runs 15 residues. CDR3 residues: CASSPNRDRAEKLFF. CDR3 bases: TGTGCCAGCAGCCCGAACCGGGACAGGGCTGAAAAACTGTTTTTT.

In its sample, this clone was seen a few times. J is TRBJ1-2 and V is TRBV30; the D gene is possibly TRBD1 (5 bases). Trimming removed 4 bases at V and 1 base at J, with 16 bases between. The CDR3 has 15 residues. Germline assignment: CDR1 GTSNPN and CDR2 SVGIG (reference sequence). DNA of the CDR3: TGTGCCTGGAAACGCGGGGCCCGAATTAACTATGGCTACACCTTC. Protein product: CAWKRGARINYGYTF. Full variable domain (outside the CDR3, taken from reference TRBV30 and TRBJ1-2): SQTIHQWPATLVQPVGSPLSLECTVEGTSNPNLYWYRQAAGRGLQLLFYSVGIGQISSEVPQNLSASRPQDRQFILSSKKLLLSDSGFYLCAWKRGARINYGYTFGSGTRLTVV.

V and J are TRBV7-9 and TRBJ2-7; 11 bases are a match to TRBD2. Germline V CDR1 and CDR2: SEHNR, FQNEAQ (reference sequence). The CDR3 totals 16 residues. J was trimmed by 0 bases and V by 4 bases; bases with no gene match: 5. The CDR3 DNA reads TGTGCCAGCAGCTCCCTGACTAGCGGGAACTCCTACGAGCAGTACTTC. This translates into CASSSLTSGNSYEQYF.

The chain has TRBV3-1 (or the pseudogene TRBV3-2) and TRBJ2-2; D may be TRBD2 (5 bases). CDR1 and CDR2 (germline): LGHDT, YNNKEL (reference sequence). V lost 4 bases and J lost 1, with 13 bases in between. CDR3 length: 16 residues. As DNA, the CDR3 is TGTGCCAGCAGCCCCAGTGGGAGCGGGAACACCGGGGAGCTGTTTTTT. It is translated as CASSPSGSGNTGELFF.

The chain combines TRBV5-1 with TRBJ2-7; a possible D gene is TRBD1 (5 bases). This CDR3 is built from 12 residues. V lost 5 bases to trimming and J lost 6 bases, with 12 bases between them. CDR1 and CDR2 from the germline V gene are SGHRS and YFSETQ. The CDR3 DNA follows: TGCGCCAGCAGAGAGCAGGGTTTCGAGCAGTACTTC. This translates into CASREQGFEQYF.

The gene calls are TRBV4-2 and TRBJ2-7; the match to TRBD2 covers 7 bases. V trimming: 4 bases; J trimming: 0 bases; junction bases outside the gene matches: 9. Germline CDR1 and CDR2: LGHNA and YNFKEQ. The CDR3 contains 16 residues. This chain's CDR3 is CASSLVERDNSYEQYF. CDR3 nucleotide sequence: TGTGCCAGCAGCCTTGTAGAGCGGGATAACTCCTACGAGCAGTACTTC.

The chain is built from TRBV29-1 and TRBJ2-7; no clear D gene. There are 12 residues in the CDR3. V was shortened by 2 bases and J by 2 bases, with 7 bases between the two germline ends. From germline, CDR1 is SQVTM and CDR2 ANQGSEA. This CDR3 reads CSVETETYEQYF. In DNA, the CDR3 is TGCAGCGTTGAAACAGAGACCTACGAGCAGTACTTC.

J is TRBJ2-1 and V is TRBV28; TRBD1 is a possible D gene (7 bases). CDR1 and CDR2 from the germline V gene are MDHEN and SYDVKM. This CDR3 has 13 amino acids. V lost 10 bases and J lost 1, with 11 bases in between. The CDR3 protein is CATQGGSYNEQFF. The CDR3, as DNA: TGTGCCACCCAGGGGGGATCCTACAATGAGCAGTTCTTC.

This clone was found a few times. The CDR3 is CSVEFIGSNTEAFF. The CDR3 DNA follows: TGCAGCGTTGAATTTATCGGTTCGAACACTGAAGCTTTCTTT. V and J are TRBV29-1 and TRBJ1-1; D call uncertain. This CDR3 contains 14 residues. Germline CDR1 and CDR2: SQVTM and ANQGSEA. V gave up 2 bases and J gave up 1 base, with 11 bases separating them.

The V gene is TRBV27, the J gene TRBJ1-6; 8 positions match TRBD1. Germline values: CDR1 MNHEY, CDR2 SMNVEV (reference sequence). Losses at the gene ends were 5 bases for V and 1 base for J; bases not matched to a gene: 10. This CDR3 has 18 residues. CDR3 nucleotides: TGTGCCAGCAGTAACGGACAGGGTAGAAGTTCCTATAATTCACCCCTCCACTTT. Amino acids: CASSNGQGRSSYNSPLHF.

The chain has TRBV3-1 (or the pseudogene TRBV3-2) and TRBJ1-2; D remains ambiguous. Trimming stripped 1 base from V and 0 bases from J, with 9 bases between. CDR3 length: 15 residues. CDR1 and CDR2 (germline): LGHDT, YNNKEL (reference sequence). CDR3 DNA sequence: TGTGCCAGCAGCCAAGGAGGGCTTTCTAACTATGGCTACACCTTC. Its translation is CASSQGGLSNYGYTF.

J is TRBJ1-6 and V is TRBV28; TRBD1 matches at 12 bases. The CDR3 has 16 amino acids. The J segment lost 10 bases and the V segment lost 6 bases, leaving 10 bases of the junction unmatched. Germline values: CDR1 MDHEN, CDR2 SYDVKM. The CDR3 DNA follows: TGTGCCAGCAGGATGGGACAGGGGGCCGGTAAATCACCCCTCCACTTT. It specifies CASRMGQGAGKSPLHF.

Only one count was recorded for this clone. The rearrangement joins TRBV10-3 to TRBJ2-1, with a weak D call TRBD1 (6 bases). Germline values: CDR1 ENHRY, CDR2 SYGVKD. This CDR3 spans 15 amino acids. Trimming left V 5 bases short and J 8 bases short, with 19 bases between. The DNA of the CDR3 is TGTGCCATCAGTAGCCGGGGACCACAGGGAGATGAGCAGTTCTTC. It encodes CAISSRGPQGDEQFF.

This clone was found once. This sequence joins TRBV28 and TRBJ1-4; the D gene is possibly TRBD1 (6 bases). Germline values: CDR1 MDHEN, CDR2 SYDVKM. Deletions cut 9 bases from V and 7 bases from J, with 15 bases between. The CDR3 spans 13 residues. The CDR3 DNA follows: TGTGCCAGTGGGGCCGGGACACTTGAAAAACTGTTTTTT. Translation gives CASGAGTLEKLFF.

The chain employs TRBV13 and TRBJ2-3, with TRBD1 matching 7 bases. Germline values: CDR1 PRHDT, CDR2 FYEKMQ (reference sequence). CDR3 length: 15 amino acids. Trimming took 0 bases from V and 2 from J; bases not matched to a gene: 2. The CDR3 coding sequence is TGTGCCAGCAGCTTAGGGGGACAGAACACAGATACGCAGTATTTT. Protein sequence: CASSLGGQNTDTQYF.

V and J are TRBV7-2 and TRBJ2-1, with no clear D. Trimming removed 4 bases at V and 12 bases at J, with 16 bases between. The germline V gene encodes CDR1 SGHTA and CDR2 FQGNSA. This CDR3 contains 13 residues. The CDR3 DNA sequence: TGTGCCAGCAGCTCTCCCACAGCCGCTCGGCAGTTCTTC. Residues: CASSSPTAARQFF.

This clone was counted once. This rearrangement joins TRBV4-3 to TRBJ1-4; D not certain. With 1 base removed from V and 11 bases from J, the gap between germline ends came to 11 bases. There are 13 residues in the CDR3. Germline CDR1 and CDR2: LGHNA and YSLEER. CDR3 protein: CASSQGGWRKLFF. The DNA of the CDR3 is TGCGCCAGCAGCCAAGGCGGTTGGCGGAAACTGTTTTTT.

The V and J genes are TRBV4-2 and TRBJ2-2, with 12 bases matching TRBD2. V shed 4 bases and J 5 bases; nucleotides not matched to a gene: 14. The CDR3 totals 19 residues. Germline values: CDR1 LGHNA, CDR2 YNFKEQ. The CDR3 loop reads CASSPRGLAGNSGTGELFF. CDR3 nucleotide sequence: TGTGCCAGCAGCCCAAGAGGACTAGCGGGGAACTCCGGGACCGGGGAGCTGTTTTTT.

The chain joins TRBV9 to TRBJ2-7, with 8 positions matching TRBD1. The CDR3 extends over 14 amino acids. Losses at the gene ends were 0 bases for V and 4 bases for J; bases not matched to a gene: 3. Germline V gene lookup returns CDR1 SGDLS and CDR2 YYNGEE. CDR3 protein: CASSVATGGYEQYF. CDR3 DNA sequence: TGTGCCAGCAGCGTAGCTACAGGGGGGTACGAGCAGTACTTC.

This rearrangement joins TRBV25-1 to TRBJ2-1; no definite D call. V lost 11 bases, J lost 6 bases, and 17 bases lay in between. CDR1 is MGHDK and CDR2 is SYGVNS in the germline V gene. The length of the CDR3 is 13 residues. CDR3 amino acids: CASTAVETNEQFF. In nucleotides, the CDR3 is TGTGCCTCCACGGCGGTGGAGACCAATGAGCAGTTCTTC.

The rearrangement uses TRBV4-1 and TRBJ2-7; D is undetermined. Germline V gene data show CDR1 as MGHRA and CDR2 as YSYEKL. With 0 bases removed from V and 2 bases from J, the gap between germline ends came to 11 bases. This CDR3 has 15 residues. The CDR3 is CASSQDGVRPYEQYF. CDR3 sequence (DNA): TGCGCCAGCAGCCAAGATGGAGTGAGGCCCTACGAGCAGTACTTC.